This TCR beta chain was identified during a study of T-cell reconstitution after alpha-beta-depleted transplantation in children. V was cut by 0 bases and J by 0 bases, with 8 bases left in between. Germline CDR1 is LNHNV and CDR2 is YYDKDF (reference sequence). CDR3 length: 15 amino acids. This clonotype appeared a few times. As it was prepared, the TCRbeta library received unique molecular identifiers. TCRdb passed the PCR reads through MiXCR, listing each CDR3 protein once. Among some 550,000 distinct CDR3 sequences listed, around 17% were seen once. The material was PBMCs from the stem cell graft donor, obtained from the stem cell graft. The V call is TRBV15, the J call TRBJ1-1; D is uncertain. The receptor was isolated from a human donor who donated a stem cell graft to a child with acute lymphoblastic leukemia. CDR3 in DNA: TGTGCCACCAGCAGAGATCTGGGCCTGAACACTGAAGCTTTCTTT. It codes for CATSRDLGLNTEAFF.